These 29 T cell receptor beta chains were sequenced from one sample in a study of T-cell memory formation after mild COVID-19. Using its own MiXCR run on the 5' RACE reads, TCRdb lists one record per CDR3 protein. The data show roughly 130,000 distinct CDR3 sequences, with less than 6.5% seen just once and around 2% held by the top ten. Sequenced sample: PBMCs or a T cell subset sorted from them (not recorded which). Receptors were obtained from an adult woman who had mild COVID-19 (a few samples of this study predate the infection). Cell type and time point are not known.

This clonotype was observed at least ten times. The conserved final phenylalanine or tryptophan is absent from the CDR3, which likely points to a read error. This sequence joins TRBV5-1 and TRBJ1-5; TRBD1 matches at 9 bases. Trimming at V came to 1 base and at J to 2 bases, leaving 7 bases not matched to a gene. The CDR3 runs 17 residues. Germline CDR1 and CDR2: SGHRS and YFSETQ. The CDR3, as DNA: TGCGCCAGCAGCTTGAGTGCCCGGACAGGGGGCAATCAGCCCCAGCATTCT. This sequence encodes CASSLSARTGGNQPQHS.

The chain is built from TRBV7-3 and TRBJ2-3, with 7 bases matching TRBD2. V lost 4 bases to trimming and J lost 4 bases; unmatched junction nucleotides: 14. Germline CDR1 reads SGHTA; CDR2 reads FQGTGA. The CDR3 length is 17 residues. The CDR3 spells CASSSFSGTKVSDTQYF. The CDR3 region has the DNA TGTGCCAGCAGCTCCTTCTCCGGGACTAAGGTTTCAGATACGCAGTATTTT.

This chain links TRBV20-1 with TRBJ2-3, with TRBD2 identical over 9 bases. V shed 5 bases, J shed 10 bases, and the junction held 10 bases outside the gene matches. In germline, CDR1 is DFQATT, CDR2 SNEGSKA (reference sequence). The CDR3 has 13 residues. The CDR3 here is CSAPGLASSAQYF. The CDR3 bases are TGCAGTGCTCCGGGACTAGCTTCGTCGGCGCAGTATTTT.

This clonotype was detected a few times. The chain has TRBV5-1 and TRBJ2-1; maybe TRBD2 (5 bases). This CDR3 has 16 residues. From germline, CDR1 is SGHRS and CDR2 YFSETQ. The germline V and J ends were trimmed by 0 bases and 9 bases, with 19 bases remaining between them. The CDR3 spells CASSLVPGLLSGEQFF. The CDR3 bases are TGCGCCAGCAGCTTGGTCCCGGGCCTCCTAAGCGGTGAGCAGTTCTTC. The entire variable domain, with the rest obtained from reference TRBV5-1 and TRBJ2-1, is as follows: KAGVTQTPRYLIKTRGQQVTLSCSPISGHRSVSWYQQTPGQGLQFLFEYFSETQRNKGNFPGRFSGRQFSNSRSEMNVSTLELGDSALYLCASSLVPGLLSGEQFFGPGTRLTVL.

This clonotype was counted at least ten times. The V and J genes are TRBV6-5 and TRBJ1-2, with a possible D match to TRBD1 (5 bases). Looked up from germline, CDR1 is MNHEY and CDR2 is SVGAGI. There are 15 residues in the CDR3. Trimming took off 8 bases at V and 7 bases at J, with 23 bases between the two ends. The CDR3 DNA sequence: TGTGCCAGCTCGAGCCTGACGGGGCTGACGGGTGGCTACACCTTC. The encoded protein is CASSSLTGLTGGYTF.

This clonotype has at least ten counts. A read error may be the cause here, since a much bigger clone is one base away. The chain combines TRBV12-3 or TRBV12-4 with TRBJ2-7; D gene uncertain. Matching the DNA end better, TRBJ2-5 makes the J call doubtful. CDR3 length equals 11 residues. CDR3 nucleotides: TGTGCCAGCAGTTTAGGAGCGACCCAGTACTTC. Its protein is CASSLGATQYF.

This clonotype occurred many times. The chain employs TRBV5-1 and TRBJ2-7; D is perhaps TRBD2 (5 bases). CDR3 size: 12 residues. From germline, CDR1 is SGHRS and CDR2 YFSETQ. V was cut by 4 bases and J by 4 bases, with 9 bases left in between. The CDR3 sequence is CASSPGNYEQYF. The CDR3 DNA reads TGCGCCAGCAGCCCCGGGAATTACGAGCAGTACTTC. The full variable domain, in which reference TRBV5-1 and TRBJ2-7 provide the parts outside the CDR3, is KAGVTQTPRYLIKTRGQQVTLSCSPISGHRSVSWYQQTPGQGLQFLFEYFSETQRNKGNFPGRFSGRQFSNSRSEMNVSTLELGDSALYLCASSPGNYEQYFGPGTRLTVT.

V and J are TRBV19 and TRBJ1-1, with D possibly TRBD1 on 5 matching bases. Germline lookup yields CDR1 LNHDA and CDR2 SQIVND (reference sequence). This CDR3 contains 14 residues. Trimming left V 9 bases short and J 6 bases short, with 20 bases between. CDR3 in DNA: TGTGCCAGCCGGCCGGGACCTTGGGTAGCTGAAGCTTTCTTT. Its translation is CASRPGPWVAEAFF.

This clonotype was detected many times. The chain couples TRBV20-1 to TRBJ1-5; D is uncertain. Trimming took off 1 base at V and 0 bases at J, with 4 bases between the two ends. The CDR3 length is 13 residues. Germline V gives CDR1 DFQATT, CDR2 SNEGSKA (reference sequence). Here the CDR3 DNA reads TGCAGTGCTAGAGTGGATAGCAATCAGCCCCAGCATTTT. Its translation is CSARVDSNQPQHF.

The CDR3 sequence: CASSDGAQETQYF. The CDR3 region has the DNA TGTGCCAGCAGTGACGGGGCCCAAGAGACCCAGTACTTC. The chain couples TRBV6-2 or TRBV6-3 to TRBJ2-5; D tentatively fits TRBD1 or TRBD2 (5 bases each). V lost 5 bases and J 1 base, leaving 8 bases between the germline ends. The CDR3 loop spans 13 amino acids. The germline CDR1 and CDR2 sequences are MNHEY and SVGEGT.

This chain uses TRBV6-5 with TRBJ2-7; TRBD1 aligns across 12 bases. The CDR3 totals 16 residues. V was pared by 11 bases and J by 2 bases, with 13 bases of the junction left unmatched. Germline CDR1 and CDR2: MNHEY and SVGAGI. For the CDR3, the DNA is TGTGCCGGTCTTGGGACAGGGGGCTCCCCGACCTACGAGCAGTACTTC. Translated, it gives CAGLGTGGSPTYEQYF.

This chain connects TRBV12-3 or TRBV12-4 to TRBJ2-2; 7 bases are shared with TRBD1. This CDR3 is 14 amino acids long. Trimming cost V 6 bases and J 5 bases; bases outside gene matches: 6. CDR3 bases: TGTGCCAGCAGGCCCAAGACAGGGACCGGGGAGCTGTTTTTT. This encodes CASRPKTGTGELFF.

This clonotype was counted at least ten times. The V gene is TRBV12-3 or TRBV12-4, the J gene TRBJ2-7, with 7 bases fitting TRBD2. The CDR3 has 14 residues. The trim removed 3 bases at V and 7 bases at J, leaving 9 bases unmatched. CDR3 region: CASSFDPSRGEQYF. The CDR3 DNA reads as TGTGCCAGCAGTTTCGACCCTTCGCGGGGGGAGCAGTACTTC.

Many counts were recorded for this clonotype. The chain joins TRBV5-6 to TRBJ2-3, with no clear D. CDR1 SGHDT and CDR2 YYEEEE come from the germline V gene. The CDR3 is made up of 13 amino acids. Trimming shortened V by 10 bases and J by 3 bases, and 15 bases separated the two germline ends. The CDR3 DNA is TGTGCCGGAGCAATCGGCGCGACAGATACGCAGTATTTT. Translated: CAGAIGATDTQYF.

There are a few counts of this clonotype. The chain is built from TRBV7-2 and TRBJ2-5; TRBD2 matches 12 bases. Germline CDR1 is SGHTA and CDR2 is FQGNSA. The length of the CDR3 is 17 residues. V lost 1 base and J lost 4; bases outside the gene matches: 7. The CDR3 spells CASSLELTSGGLETQYF. CDR3 coding DNA: TGTGCCAGCAGCTTAGAGTTGACTAGCGGGGGTTTAGAGACCCAGTACTTC.

This clonotype was picked up many times. V gene TRBV12-3 or TRBV12-4 combines with J gene TRBJ2-3; TRBD1 matches 9 bases. V trimming: 5 bases; J trimming: 1 base; junction bases outside the gene matches: 4. The CDR3 runs 15 residues. This chain's CDR3 is CASSQRTGGTDTQYF. The CDR3 nucleotides are TGTGCCAGCAGTCAACGGACAGGGGGCACAGATACGCAGTATTTT.

This clonotype was picked up a small number of times. The chain has TRBV7-9 and TRBJ1-2, with 12 bases that match TRBD1. CDR3 length: 16 amino acids. CDR1 and CDR2 (germline): SEHNR, FQNEAQ (reference sequence). V gave up 5 bases and J gave up 5 bases; unmatched junction bases: 9. CDR3 bases: TGTGCCAGCAGCCCAGGAGGGACAGGGGGCGAATATGGCTACACCTTC. This gives the protein CASSPGGTGGEYGYTF.

This clonotype appeared many times. This chain connects TRBV4-2 to TRBJ2-7; TRBD1 agrees at 9 bases. The germline CDR1 and CDR2 sequences are LGHNA and YNFKEQ. V shed 3 bases, J shed 3 bases, and the junction held 9 bases outside the gene matches. This CDR3 spans 16 amino acids. The CDR3 nucleotides are TGTGCCAGCAGCCACAACGCCGGGACAGGGATCTACGAGCAGTACTTC. Its translation is CASSHNAGTGIYEQYF.

This clonotype was recorded a few times. V and J are TRBV24-1 and TRBJ2-1; perhaps TRBD2 as D (5 bases). V was clipped by 3 bases and J by 7 bases, with 15 bases between them. The CDR3 consists of 15 residues. Germline CDR1 and CDR2: KGHDR and SFDVKD. CDR3 bases: TGTGCCACCAGTGATCACCAAGGACTTTTTAATGAGCAGTTCTTC. This codes for CATSDHQGLFNEQFF.

Points on this clonotype: A much more abundant neighbour one base away suggests this may be a read error. The V gene is TRBV20-1, the J gene TRBJ1-5, with TRBD1 as a possible D gene (6 bases). Germline V gene lookup returns CDR1 DFQATT and CDR2 SNEGSKA (reference sequence). CDR3 length: 15 amino acids. The CDR3 nucleotides read TGCAGTGCTAGTTGGGGGACATCCAGCAATCATCCCCAGCATTTT. It specifies CSASWGTSSNHPQHF.

This clonotype was picked up a small number of times. The CDR3 is CASSPPLVDEQYF. The CDR3 nucleotides are TGTGCCAGCTCACCACCTTTAGTTGACGAGCAGTACTTC. The chain uses TRBV18 and TRBJ2-7; D is undetermined. V was pared by 0 bases and J by 5 bases, with 8 bases between. Germline CDR1 KGHSH, CDR2 LQKENI. The CDR3 length is 13 residues.

The rearrangement links TRBV7-8 to TRBJ2-3, with D maybe TRBD2 (6 bases). The CDR3 covers 13 residues. Trimming cost V 10 bases and J 1 base, with 12 bases left between them. Germline loops: CDR1 SGHVS, CDR2 FQNEAQ. CDR3 in DNA: TGTGCCACCAGGGCGGGGCGCACAGATACGCAGTATTTT. It yields the protein CATRAGRTDTQYF. Complete variable domain (other parts from reference TRBV7-8 and TRBJ2-3): GAGVSQSPRYKVAKRGQDVALRCDPISGHVSLFWYQQALGQGPEFLTYFQNEAQLDKSGLPSDRFFAERPEGSVSTLKIQRTQQEDSAVYLCATRAGRTDTQYFGPGTRLTVL.

This clonotype came up many times. The rearrangement uses TRBV3-1 and TRBJ2-2; D gene uncertain. V gave up 0 bases and J gave up 0 bases, with 8 bases separating them. This CDR3 has 16 residues. Germline CDR1 LGHDT, CDR2 YNNKEL (reference sequence). The CDR3 here is CASSQDTPSNTGELFF. In DNA form, the CDR3 reads TGTGCCAGCAGCCAAGATACACCATCGAACACCGGGGAGCTGTTTTTT.

This CDR3 is CASTYVVVAAYNEQFF. CDR3 nucleotides: TGTGCCAGCACGTACGTGGTGGTAGCTGCCTACAATGAGCAGTTCTTC. The rearrangement links TRBV6-2 or TRBV6-3 to TRBJ2-1; no clear D. The CDR3 is 16 amino acids. Germline loops: CDR1 MNHEY, CDR2 SVGEGT. Trimming removed 7 bases from V and 2 bases from J, with 18 bases in between.

This chain uses TRBV7-9 with TRBJ2-3; 10 bases agree with TRBD2. V was pared by 1 base and J by 6 bases, with 4 bases of the junction left unmatched. Germline CDR1 SEHNR, CDR2 FQNEAQ (reference sequence). This CDR3 region has 15 residues. CDR3 sequence: CASSLGTSGLDTQYF. The DNA for the CDR3 is TGTGCCAGCAGCTTAGGGACTAGCGGTCTTGATACGCAGTATTTT.

This clonotype was seen many times. The CDR3: CSATQGSLSNEQFF. The CDR3 DNA reads as TGCAGCGCGACACAGGGGTCCCTTAGCAATGAGCAGTTCTTC. The chain links TRBV29-1 to TRBJ2-1; 7 bases agree with TRBD1. CDR1 and CDR2 from the germline V gene are SQVTM and ANQGSEA. The ends lost 7 bases at V and 6 bases at J; junction bases unmatched: 12. The CDR3 is 14 residues long.

As concerns this clonotype: One junction end disagrees with the germline gene, perhaps due to a read error. This rearrangement joins TRBV7-7 to TRBJ2-5; D possibly uses TRBD1 or TRBD2 (5 bases each). Germline V lookup: CDR1 SSHAT, CDR2 FNYEAQ (reference sequence). The CDR3 contains 14 residues. The CDR3 bases are TGTGCTAGCAGCTTAGCAGGGAGACAAGAGACCCAGTACTTC. It yields the protein CASSLAGRQETQYF.

This chain uses TRBV15 with TRBJ2-5; weak D call: TRBD2 (6 bases). Germline-derived CDR1 and CDR2 are LNHNV and YYDKDF (reference sequence). Trimming left V 5 bases short and J 2 bases short, with 18 bases between. This CDR3 comprises 16 residues. The CDR3 region is CATSRGGRTIQETQYF. CDR3 coding DNA: TGTGCCACCAGCCGTGGAGGGCGCACGATACAAGAGACCCAGTACTTC.

In its sample, this clonotype was seen many times. The gene calls are TRBV12-3 or TRBV12-4 and TRBJ2-3; D possibly corresponds to TRBD1 (5 bases). V lost 3 bases to trimming and J lost 9 bases, with 7 bases between them. The length of the CDR3 is 11 residues. CDR3 loop: CASSLGPTQYF. CDR3 nucleotides: TGTGCCAGCAGTTTGGGGCCCACGCAGTATTTT.